Sequencing of this T cell receptor beta chain was carried out in a study of CXCR3-negative and CXCR3-positive naive CD8 T cells. A remark on this clonotype: Its cognate antigen is unknown.

General study findings and limits: After cryopreservation, CXCR3 expression dropped partially; most assays used fresh PBMCs. Naive cells positive for CXCR3 carried more hydrophobic TRB CDR3s than CXCR3-negative ones.

The CDR3 loop spans 14 amino acids. 5' RACE that incorporated UMI labels was used to prepare the TRB cDNA libraries. TCRdb processed the 5' RACE reads again and assigns one entry to each CDR3 protein, with no DNA. This table holds 75,000 to 100,000 distinct CDR3 sequences. The sequenced sample consisted of naive CXCR3+ CD8+ T cells from blood. Subset specified: CD45RO-CCR7+CD27+CD95- naive CD8+ T cells expressing CXCR3 (TNR3+). V is TRBV12-3 or TRBV12-4 and J is TRBJ2-1. The receptor was isolated from a human donor in good health. Some clones in this sample may be carry-over from other donors' samples. CDR3: CASSWIRPSDEQFF.